This T cell receptor (beta chain) was obtained from a study of blood T cell repertoires in COVID-19 (dated by TCRdb to the early 2020s). The study in broad terms: Collaborator samples came from the United States, Italy and Spain and covered acute and convalescent phases of COVID-19. The material from the prospective study consisted of cDNA or gDNA derived from T cells, B-cell-depleted T cells, or PBMCs. Deeply sampled blood TCRbeta repertoires from subjects exposed to, actively infected with, or recovered from COVID-19 were included in the dataset. A freely available public database, intended as a resource for researchers studying the immune response to SARS-CoV-2, is where the repertoires were released. Samples were obtained from the ongoing ImmuneRACE study (first 160 participants) and from about 1,300 subjects provided by 6 global collaborators. Sample metadata almost always included a de-identified subject ID, COVID-19 status, age in years and sex. Where HLA class I and class II types were available, the types were taken from metadata supplied by the sample provider, not from assay-based typing. General findings and caveats noted by the study authors: How much clinical and demographic metadata was included differed by source and by participant, and the metadata was provided uncurated.

The collaborating institutions used their own protocols to collect whole blood in K2EDTA tubes. For TCRbeta analysis, collaborators shipped samples in one of three forms: frozen whole blood, isolated PBMCs, or DNA extracted from either of those sample types. The CDR3 covers 14 residues, taking in both the cysteine and the phenylalanine. Only the CDR3 part of the read is kept: 42 bases, read in frame from the first base. Ends trimmed: V by 2 bases, J by 5 bases; bases unmatched to a gene: 7. As encoded in the germline V gene (reference sequence), CDR1 is GTSNPN while CDR2 is SVGIG. The immunoSEQ Assay, a bias-controlled multiplex PCR, was used to amplify TCRbeta CDR3 regions from genomic DNA. The study's processing was this. The number of nucleated cells in each sample was estimated from the amplification of reference gene primers within the assay. To quantify the absolute abundance of each unique TCRbeta CDR3 rearrangement, sequence reads were collapsed and filtered. Productive Simpson clonality was computed per sample as the square root of Simpson's diversity index over productive rearrangements. Here the immuneACCESS table is served through TCRdb, limited to in-frame sequences with V and J called. Missing clones are a known gap in these copies; in checked studies unresolved V genes cover under half, and the rest lacks a known reason. V, J and clone size are taken as reported in that table, and D and trimming were inferred from the DNA itself. In all, the sample holds roughly 20,000 clones, and around 83% of those were seen once. 9.5% to 13% of the sample is taken by the ten largest.

Remarks on this clone: Which antigen it targets is not known. Per-base qualities were not stored, and no clone one base away is much larger.

The receptor comes from a human donor in a cohort sampled during active COVID-19. The sequence joins TRBV30 to TRBJ2-5, and 8 junction bases match TRBD2. The sequenced sample was peripheral blood. The CDR3 region: CAWSKGLVSETQYF. The DNA sequence follows: TGTGCCTGGAGTAAGGGACTAGTATCGGAGACCCAGTACTTC.